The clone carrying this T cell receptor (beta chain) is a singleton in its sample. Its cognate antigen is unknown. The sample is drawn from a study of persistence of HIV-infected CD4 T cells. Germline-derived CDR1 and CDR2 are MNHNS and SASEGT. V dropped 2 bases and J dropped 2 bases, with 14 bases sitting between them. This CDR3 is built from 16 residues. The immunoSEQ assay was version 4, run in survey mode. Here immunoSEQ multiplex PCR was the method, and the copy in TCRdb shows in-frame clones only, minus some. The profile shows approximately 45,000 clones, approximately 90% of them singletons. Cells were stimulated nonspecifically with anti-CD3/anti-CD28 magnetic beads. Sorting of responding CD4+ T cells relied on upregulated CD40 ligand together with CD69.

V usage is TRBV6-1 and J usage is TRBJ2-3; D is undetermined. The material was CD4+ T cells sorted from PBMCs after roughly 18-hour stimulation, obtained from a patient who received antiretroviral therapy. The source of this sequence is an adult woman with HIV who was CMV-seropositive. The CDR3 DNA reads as TGTGCCAGCAGTGAATATTCCAATACGCCCACAGATACGCAGTATTTT. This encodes CASSEYSNTPTDTQYF.